This T cell receptor beta chain was identified in a study of shared clonotypes between healthy human individuals. Turning to the study itself: Participating donors consisted of a couple of women and a few men aged 18 to 49. Study outcomes and limitations: Measured sharing among donors was expected to vary with sequencing depth.

Cells designated naive CD8 were CD45RO-negative and were positively selected for CCR7, with terminally differentiated effector memory CD45RA+ cells excluded. As to this clone: Its cognate antigen is unknown.

The sorted-subset replicate PCRs were given about 210 ng DNA, which is 25,000 to 35,000 T cell genomes. TCRdb keeps only in-frame clones here, not all; method: immunoSEQ multiplex PCR. The sample consists of around 2,100,000 clones, 85% to 95% of them appearing once. The CDR3 has 17 residues. Germline CDR1 reads MGHRA; CDR2 reads YSYEKL. Trimming took off 0 bases at V and 2 bases at J, with 17 bases between the two ends. The TCR originated in a man aged 18 to 30 in good health. The sample taken for sequencing was naive CD8+ T cells sorted from blood. This chain joins TRBV4-1 and TRBJ2-7, with D perhaps given as TRBD1 or TRBD2 (6 bases each). The CDR3 sequence is CASSQDPPAGEAYEQYF. The DNA for the CDR3 is TGCGCCAGCAGCCAAGATCCCCCGGCAGGGGAGGCCTACGAGCAGTACTTC.